These T cell receptor beta chains were read from a single sample in a study of type 1 regulatory T cells. The antigens for these receptors are not known. TCRdb re-derived calls from the reads in MiXCR, one entry per CDR3 protein. The data show about 71,000 distinct CDR3 sequences, less than 25% seen once. The sequenced material came from cultured type 1 regulatory T (Tr1) cells, either the whole culture or a sorted fraction (not recorded which). The receptors here all came from a human donor in good health. Both conserved end residues are part of each CDR3. Each record gives: V gene, D gene, clone size, J gene, CDR3 protein, CDR3 DNA. D genes are given only for firm matches. Size is omitted from some rows. Given values are once, few, many or a class for expanded clones.

>TRBV20-1|NA|NA|TRBJ1-1
CSARRDSNTEAFF
TGCAGTGCTAGACGGGATTCGAACACTGAAGCTTTCTTT
>TRBV19|NA|few|TRBJ2-3
CASSIRSDTQYF
TGTGCCAGTAGTATCCGATCAGATACGCAGTATTTT
>TRBV7-2|TRBD2|few|TRBJ2-1
CASSLVGLAGVYNEQFF
TGTGCCAGCAGCTTAGTGGGACTAGCGGGAGTCTACAATGAGCAGTTCTTC
>TRBV10-3|TRBD2|NA|TRBJ2-1
CAISELGTIAAGGNEQFF
TGTGCCATCAGTGAGCTGGGCACTATAGCGGCGGGGGGGAATGAGCAGTTCTTC
>TRBV12-3/TRBV12-4|TRBD2|NA|TRBJ2-5
CASSLSGTDAETQYF
TGTGCCAGCAGTTTAAGCGGGACTGACGCAGAGACCCAGTACTTC
>TRBV6-5|TRBD2|few|TRBJ2-2
CASRTSANTGELFF
TGTGCCAGCAGGACTAGCGCGAACACCGGGGAGCTGTTTTTT
>TRBV7-9|NA|NA|TRBJ2-7
CASSPDSGLYEQYF
TGTGCCAGCAGCCCTGATAGCGGCCTCTACGAGCAGTACTTC
>TRBV24-1|TRBD1|many|TRBJ2-7
CATSDSQDRGRGEQYF
TGTGCCACCAGTGATTCCCAGGACAGGGGCCGGGGTGAGCAGTACTTC
>TRBV7-7|TRBD1|many|TRBJ2-5
CASSLGTGGQETQYF
TGTGCTAGCAGCTTAGGGACAGGGGGGCAAGAGACCCAGTACTTC
>TRBV7-2|TRBD2|NA|TRBJ2-3
CASTGTSGRVGTQYF
TGTGCCAGCACCGGGACTAGCGGGAGGGTCGGTACGCAGTATTTT
>TRBV15|NA|NA|TRBJ2-1
CATSAPGTLRGEQFF
TGTGCCACCAGCGCTCCCGGGACTCTTAGAGGGGAGCAGTTCTTC
>TRBV12-3/TRBV12-4|NA|NA|TRBJ2-7
CASSWAGKAYEQYF
TGTGCCAGCAGCTGGGCAGGGAAGGCCTACGAGCAGTACTTC
>TRBV6-5|TRBD2|few|TRBJ2-7
CASSRLASSYEQYF
TGTGCCAGCAGTCGACTAGCTTCGTCTTACGAGCAGTACTTC